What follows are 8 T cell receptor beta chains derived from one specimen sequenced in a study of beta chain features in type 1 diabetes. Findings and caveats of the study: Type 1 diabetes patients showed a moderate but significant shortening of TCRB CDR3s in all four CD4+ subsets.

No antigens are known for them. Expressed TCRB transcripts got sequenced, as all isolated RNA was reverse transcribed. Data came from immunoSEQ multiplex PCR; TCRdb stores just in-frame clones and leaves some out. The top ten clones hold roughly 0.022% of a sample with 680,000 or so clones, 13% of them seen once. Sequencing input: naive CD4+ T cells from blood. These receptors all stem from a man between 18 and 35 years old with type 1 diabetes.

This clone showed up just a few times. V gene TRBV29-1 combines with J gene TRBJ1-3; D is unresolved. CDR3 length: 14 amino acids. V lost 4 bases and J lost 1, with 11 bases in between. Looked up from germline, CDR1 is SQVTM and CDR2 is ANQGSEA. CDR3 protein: CSVGEDTSGNTIYF. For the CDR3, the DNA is TGCAGCGTTGGGGAAGACACTTCTGGAAACACCATATATTTT. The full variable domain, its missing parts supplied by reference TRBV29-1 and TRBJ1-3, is SAVISQKPSRDICQRGTSLTIQCQVDSQVTMMFWYRQQPGQSLTLIATANQGSEATYESGFVIDKFPISRPNLTFSTLTVSNMSPEDSSIYLCSVGEDTSGNTIYFGEGSWLTVV.

CDR3 DNA: TGTGCCAGTACAGCCGGCGCCGGGACTAGCCCCTCCAATGAGCAGTTCTTC. This translates into CASTAGAGTSPSNEQFF. This chain links TRBV19 with TRBJ2-1; 9 nucleotides agree with TRBD2. The CDR3 has 17 amino acids. The V and J ends lost 7 bases and 6 bases, in that order; junction bases with no gene match: 16. The V gene's germline CDR1 is LNHDA and CDR2 SQIVND (reference sequence).

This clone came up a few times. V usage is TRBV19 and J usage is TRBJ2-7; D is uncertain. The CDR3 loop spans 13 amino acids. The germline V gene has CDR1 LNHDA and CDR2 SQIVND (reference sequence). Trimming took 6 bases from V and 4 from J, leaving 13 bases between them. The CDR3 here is CASSDQGRYEQYF. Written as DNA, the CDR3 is TGTGCCAGTAGCGATCAAGGGCGGTACGAGCAGTACTTC. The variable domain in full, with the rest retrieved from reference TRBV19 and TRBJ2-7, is DGGITQSPKYLFRKEGQNVTLSCEQNLNHDAMYWYRQDPGQGLRLIYYSQIVNDFQKGDIAEGYSVSREKKESFPLTVTSAQKNPTAFYLCASSDQGRYEQYFGPGTRLTVT.

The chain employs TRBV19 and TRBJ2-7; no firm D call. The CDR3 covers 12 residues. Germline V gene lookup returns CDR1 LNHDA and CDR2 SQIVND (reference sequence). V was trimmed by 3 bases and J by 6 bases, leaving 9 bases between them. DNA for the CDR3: TGTGCCAGTAGTATTATGGGCAGCGAGCAGTACTTC. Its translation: CASSIMGSEQYF.

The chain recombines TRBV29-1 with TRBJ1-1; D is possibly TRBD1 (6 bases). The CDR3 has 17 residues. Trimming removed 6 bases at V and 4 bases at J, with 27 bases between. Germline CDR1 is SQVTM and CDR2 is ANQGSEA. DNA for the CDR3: TGCAGCGTCACGAAGGGGGGACATGGGGAGTGGGGCACTGAAGCTTTCTTT. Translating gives CSVTKGGHGEWGTEAFF.

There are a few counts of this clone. This CDR3 reads CASSEFPGPDTQYF. CDR3 nucleotide sequence: TGTGCCAGCAGTGAATTCCCGGGACCAGATACGCAGTATTTT. The chain is built from TRBV25-1 and TRBJ2-3; perhaps D is TRBD1 or TRBD2 (5 bases each). This CDR3 has 14 residues. Trimming took off 1 base at V and 4 bases at J, with 9 bases between the two ends. From germline, CDR1 is MGHDK and CDR2 SYGVNS.

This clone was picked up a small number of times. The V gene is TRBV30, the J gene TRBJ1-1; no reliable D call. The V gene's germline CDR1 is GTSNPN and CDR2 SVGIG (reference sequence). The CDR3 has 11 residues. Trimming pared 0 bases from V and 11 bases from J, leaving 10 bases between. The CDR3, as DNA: TGTGCCTGGAGTGTACCGTCAGTGGCTTTCTTT. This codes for CAWSVPSVAFF.

CDR3 region: CASSYSGDEQYF. In DNA, the CDR3 is TGTGCCAGCAGTTACTCGGGTGACGAGCAGTACTTC. The chain uses TRBV6-6 and TRBJ2-7; D call uncertain. Trimming left V 0 bases short and J 5 bases short, with 5 bases between. The CDR3 has 12 amino acids. The germline CDR1 and CDR2 sequences are MNHNY and SVGAGI (reference sequence).